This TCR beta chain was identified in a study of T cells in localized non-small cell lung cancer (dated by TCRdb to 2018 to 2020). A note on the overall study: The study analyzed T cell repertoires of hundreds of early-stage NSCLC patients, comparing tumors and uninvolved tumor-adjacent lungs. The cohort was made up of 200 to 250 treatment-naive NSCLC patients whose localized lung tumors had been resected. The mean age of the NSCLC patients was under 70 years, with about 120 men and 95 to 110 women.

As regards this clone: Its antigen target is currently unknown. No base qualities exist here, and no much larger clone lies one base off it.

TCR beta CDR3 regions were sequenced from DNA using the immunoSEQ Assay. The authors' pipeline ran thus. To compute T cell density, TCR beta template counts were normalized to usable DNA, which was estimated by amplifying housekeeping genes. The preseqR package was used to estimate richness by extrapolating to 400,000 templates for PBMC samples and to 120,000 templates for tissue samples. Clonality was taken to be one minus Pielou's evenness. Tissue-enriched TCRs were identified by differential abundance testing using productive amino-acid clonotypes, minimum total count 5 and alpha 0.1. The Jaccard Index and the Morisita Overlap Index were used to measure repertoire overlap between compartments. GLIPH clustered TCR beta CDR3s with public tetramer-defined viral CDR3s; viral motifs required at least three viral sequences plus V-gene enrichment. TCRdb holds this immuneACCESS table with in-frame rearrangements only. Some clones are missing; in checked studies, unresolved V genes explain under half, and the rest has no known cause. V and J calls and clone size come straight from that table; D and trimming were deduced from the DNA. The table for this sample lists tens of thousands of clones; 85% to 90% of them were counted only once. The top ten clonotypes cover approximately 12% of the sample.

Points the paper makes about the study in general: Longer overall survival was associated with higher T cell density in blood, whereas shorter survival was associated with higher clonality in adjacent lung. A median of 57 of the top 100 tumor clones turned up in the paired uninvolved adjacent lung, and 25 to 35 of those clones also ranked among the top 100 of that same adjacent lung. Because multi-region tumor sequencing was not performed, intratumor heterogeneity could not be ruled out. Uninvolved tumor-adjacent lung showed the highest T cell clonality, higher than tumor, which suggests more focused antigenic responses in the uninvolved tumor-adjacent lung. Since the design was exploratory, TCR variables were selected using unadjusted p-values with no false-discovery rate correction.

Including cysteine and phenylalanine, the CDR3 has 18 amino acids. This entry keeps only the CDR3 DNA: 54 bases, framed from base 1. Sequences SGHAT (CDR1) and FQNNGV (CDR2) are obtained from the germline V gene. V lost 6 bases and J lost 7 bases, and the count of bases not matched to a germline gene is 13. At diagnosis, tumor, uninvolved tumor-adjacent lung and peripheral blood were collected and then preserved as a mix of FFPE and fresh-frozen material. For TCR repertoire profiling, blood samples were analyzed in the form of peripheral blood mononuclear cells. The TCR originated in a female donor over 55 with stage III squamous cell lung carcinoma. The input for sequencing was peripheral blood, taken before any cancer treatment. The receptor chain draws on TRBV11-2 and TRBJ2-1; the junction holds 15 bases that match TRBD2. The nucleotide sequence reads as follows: TGTGCCAGCAGTTCTACACTCTCCGGACTAGCGGGAGGGAATGAGCAGTTCTTC. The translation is CASSSTLSGLAGGNEQFF.